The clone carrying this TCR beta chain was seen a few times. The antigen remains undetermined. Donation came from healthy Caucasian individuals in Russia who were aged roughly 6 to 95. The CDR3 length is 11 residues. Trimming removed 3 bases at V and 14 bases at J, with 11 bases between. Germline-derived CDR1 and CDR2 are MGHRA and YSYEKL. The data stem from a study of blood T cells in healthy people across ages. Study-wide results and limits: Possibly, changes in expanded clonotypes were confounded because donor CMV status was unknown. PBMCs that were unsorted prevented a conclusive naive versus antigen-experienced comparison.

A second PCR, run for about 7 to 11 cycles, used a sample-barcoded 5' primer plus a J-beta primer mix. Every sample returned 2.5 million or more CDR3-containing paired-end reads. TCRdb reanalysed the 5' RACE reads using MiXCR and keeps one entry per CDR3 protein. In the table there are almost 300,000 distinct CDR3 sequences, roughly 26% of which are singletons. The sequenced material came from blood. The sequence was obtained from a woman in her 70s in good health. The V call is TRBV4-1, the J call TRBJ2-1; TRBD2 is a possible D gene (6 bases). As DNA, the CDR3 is TGCGCCAGCAGCCAGGGGGGAAGGGAGTTCTTC. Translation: CASSQGGREFF.